Below, 14 T cell receptor beta chains from the same sample are listed, as sequenced in a study of regulatory T cells in long-lasting Graves disease (dated by TCRdb to the early 2020s). Reading the label with the study, this specimen's time point is: newly diagnosed GD, antithyroid drugs for less than 3 months. For both TCR sequencing and RNA sequencing, RNA was extracted from PBMCs using TRIzol. The library came from multiplex PCR. The reads were generated on an Illumina HiSeq 4000. TCR beta libraries were built with iRepertoire HTBI primers and Arm-PCR amplification of CDR3 regions. TCRdb redid the processing of the public reads, applying fastp at Q25 and MiXCR, and retained in-frame beta chains. Rows with a matching CDR3 protein are joined into one entry that keeps the most common DNA and genes. The sample table holds about 540,000 distinct CDR3 sequences, of which approximately 15% were seen once. The ten biggest clones cover roughly 10% of the sample.

In addition, the sample was reused for a study of T cells in Graves' hyperthyroidism and ophthalmopathy.

The material sequenced was peripheral blood mononuclear cells (PBMCs), taken at new diagnosis, from a patient treated with antithyroid drugs. The source of these receptors is a man in his thirties or forties with Graves disease. Donor details come from another sample of the same person, matched by shared clones.

In the case of this clonotype: A clone one base away is much larger, so this may be a read error. This chain uses TRBV27 with TRBJ2-1, with 9 bases aligning to TRBD2. V dropped 6 bases and J dropped 10; count of bases not matched to a gene: 7. The CDR3 extends over 13 amino acids. Germline CDR1 is MNHEY and CDR2 is SMNVEV (reference sequence). Written as DNA, the CDR3 is TGTGCCAGCAGCGTGGGACTAGCCTACGAGCAGTTCTTC. Amino acid sequence: CASSVGLAYEQFF.

This clonotype was observed many times. The V gene is TRBV12-5, the J gene TRBJ2-7; possible D gene TRBD2, 6 bases. V was pared by 8 bases and J by 5 bases, with 19 bases between. The CDR3 length is 14 residues. Germline V gene lookup returns CDR1 LGHNT and CDR2 FRNRAP. CDR3 in amino acids: CASSPSGGFNEQYF. CDR3 DNA: TGTGCTAGTAGCCCCAGTGGAGGGTTCAACGAGCAGTACTTC.

A note on this clonotype: Germline is not matched at one junction end, which may reflect a read error. The CDR3, as DNA: TGTGCCAGCAGCTTACTGGGGACAGGGGTACGAGGCTACACCTTC. This translates into CASSLLGTGVRGYTF. The chain carries TRBV5-1 and TRBJ1-2; 10 bases fit TRBD1. Germline loops: CDR1 SGHRS, CDR2 YFSETQ. The CDR3 contains 15 residues.

This clonotype has only a few counts. Given a much more abundant clone one base away, this may be a read error. This chain links TRBV7-3 with TRBJ2-3, with D unresolved. With the DNA end fitting TRBJ1-5 better, the J assignment may be wrong. The V gene's germline CDR1 is SGHTA and CDR2 FQGTGA. The CDR3 loop spans 14 amino acids. The CDR3 sequence is CASSLNPGTDTQHF. CDR3 bases: TGTGCCAGCAGCTTAAACCCGGGCACAGATACGCAGCATTTT.

This clonotype was counted many times. The chain links TRBV7-9 to TRBJ2-2, with D maybe TRBD1 (6 bases). V lost 7 bases and J lost 4, with 13 bases in between. This CDR3 spans 14 amino acids. Per germline, CDR1 SEHNR and CDR2 FQNEAQ (reference sequence). CDR3 DNA sequence: TGTGCCAGCACCCTAACAGGGAGCACCGGGGAGCTGTTTTTT. The encoded protein is CASTLTGSTGELFF.

In this sample, this clonotype turned up many times. The rearrangement joins TRBV5-1 to TRBJ2-1, with a possible D match to TRBD2 (6 bases). The V end lost 4 bases, the J end lost 6 bases, and 23 bases lay between the germline ends. In germline, CDR1 is SGHRS, CDR2 YFSETQ. This CDR3 is 17 amino acids long. The CDR3 sequence: CASSRRPPGGPGNEQFF. The CDR3 DNA reads as TGCGCCAGCAGCAGGCGCCCCCCAGGAGGGCCGGGCAATGAGCAGTTCTTC.

This clonotype showed up just a few times. J is TRBJ2-6 and V is TRBV5-1; no clear D. Germline values: CDR1 SGHRS, CDR2 YFSETQ. The CDR3 covers 18 residues. The V gene lost 0 bases and the J gene lost 0 bases, with 13 bases spanning the gap. In DNA, the CDR3 is TGCGCCAGCAGCTTGGAAGGGCGTATGGGCTCTGGGGCCAACGTCCTGACTTTC. This gives the protein CASSLEGRMGSGANVLTF.

This clonotype was seen many times. The V gene is TRBV5-1, the J gene TRBJ2-7; D unresolved. Per the germline V gene, CDR1 is SGHRS and CDR2 is YFSETQ. The CDR3 loop spans 11 amino acids. Trimming left V 5 bases short and J 4 bases short, with 7 bases between. The CDR3 here is CASRVSYEQYF. In nucleotides, the CDR3 is TGCGCCAGCAGGGTGAGTTACGAGCAGTACTTC.

This clonotype showed up just a few times. The chain combines TRBV10-3 with TRBJ2-1; D could derive from TRBD1 or TRBD2 (5 bases each). Germline V gives CDR1 ENHRY, CDR2 SYGVKD. V gave up 4 bases and J gave up 1 base, with 14 bases separating them. The CDR3 is 16 amino acids. The CDR3 bases are TGTGCCATCAGTGGGGGGTTGCCTAGTTCCTACAATGAGCAGTTCTTC. Encoded protein: CAISGGLPSSYNEQFF.

The CDR3 here is CASSARGQGSSPLHF. In nucleotides, the CDR3 is TGTGCCAGCTCAGCACGGGGACAGGGCTCCTCACCCCTCCACTTT. The rearrangement joins TRBV27 to TRBJ1-6; 9 bases fit TRBD1. The trim removed 8 bases at V and 10 bases at J, leaving 12 bases unmatched. CDR3 size: 15 residues. Germline CDR1 and CDR2: MNHEY and SMNVEV (reference sequence).

J is TRBJ1-5 and V is TRBV19, with TRBD1 identical over 7 bases. V trimming: 6 bases; J trimming: 5 bases; junction bases outside the gene matches: 10. The CDR3 runs to 15 residues. Germline CDR1 LNHDA, CDR2 SQIVND (reference sequence). CDR3: CASRPWGQLHQPQHF. The DNA of the CDR3 is TGTGCCAGTAGGCCGTGGGGACAGCTCCATCAGCCCCAGCATTTT.

The chain joins TRBV20-1 to TRBJ2-7, with D possibly being TRBD1 or TRBD2 (6 bases each). The V end lost 4 bases, the J end lost 6 bases, and 19 bases lay between the germline ends. The CDR3 has 14 amino acids. Germline V gene data show CDR1 as DFQATT and CDR2 as SNEGSKA (reference sequence). The CDR3 reads CSAIIQGGSSEQYF. DNA for the CDR3: TGCAGTGCTATAATACAAGGGGGGTCGAGCGAGCAGTACTTC.

This clonotype appeared many times. This CDR3 reads CSVELGETQYF. The CDR3 bases are TGCAGCGTTGAACTTGGGGAGACCCAGTACTTC. The chain links TRBV29-1 to TRBJ2-5; D remains ambiguous. The CDR3 contains 11 residues. Germline assignment: CDR1 SQVTM and CDR2 ANQGSEA. Trimming removed 2 bases at V and 5 bases at J, with 6 bases between.

In its sample, this clonotype was seen many times. The chain links TRBV2 to TRBJ1-5; TRBD1 aligns across 9 bases. In germline, CDR1 is SNHLY, CDR2 FYNNEI. With V trimmed by 6 bases and J by 2 bases, 5 bases remained unmatched. There are 15 residues in the CDR3. The DNA for the CDR3 is TGTGCCAGCAGCCGGACAGGGGTTGGCAATCAGCCCCAGCATTTT. Amino acids: CASSRTGVGNQPQHF.